This TCR beta chain was recovered during a study of blood T cells in healthy people across ages (dated by TCRdb to between 2014 and 2017). With respect to the entire study: In model experiments, template switching captured about one uniquely barcoded TCR beta cDNA molecule for every two T cells. Age-related changes in TCR beta repertoire diversity were measured in the study by deep sequencing normalized with unique cDNA molecular identifiers. Donors were grouped into four age groups: young (average about 15 years), middle-aged (39), aged (around 60) and long-lived (approximately 78). To avoid experimental bias, donors of different ages were spread randomly across the sequencing lanes. Using the same blood draw, the study looked at two additional independent replicas of 1 million unique cDNA reads for two donors, one aged 18 to 29 and the other aged 80 or older. The full study reports these points: Observed TCR beta diversity correlated strongly with the percentage of naive T cells measured by flow cytometry. Since profiling was done on bulk unsorted PBMCs, naive and antigen-experienced compartments could not be conclusively compared. Observed TCR beta diversity per million T cells fell roughly linearly with age, and a significant reduction was already apparent by age about 36. The long-lived group showed more naive CD4+ T cells, fewer expanded clones and increased TCR diversity than the aged group, suggesting age selection. Estimates of total diversity from one million sequenced T cells were regarded as lower bounds and underestimates. The CMV infection status of donors was not known, potentially confounding age-related changes in expanded clonotypes.

V drops 4 bases and J drops 4 bases, leaving 15 bases in between. The CDR3 has 15 amino acids, counting the end cysteine and phenylalanine. The kept DNA is CDR3 alone, 45 bases in frame from the first base. The germline V gene sets CDR1 to SGHRS and CDR2 to YFSETQ. Library prep was done by 5' RACE. These reads were obtained on an Illumina HiSeq 2500. A second PCR of 7 to 11 cycles was performed with a sample-barcoded 5' primer and a J-beta primer mix. A unique molecular identifier was introduced onto each TCR beta cDNA molecule by a template-switch 5' adaptor carrying 12 random nucleotides. Each sample yielded at least 3 million CDR3-containing paired-end reads. The Mint cDNA synthesis kit, primed by a TRBC-specific oligonucleotide, was used to synthesize first-strand cDNA from all RNA. All cDNA was treated with uracil-DNA glycosylase and then went through a first 18-cycle PCR with the universal primers M1SS and BC2_uni_R. From the authors' description of their analysis: For normalization, 1 million high-quality reads, each with a distinct molecular identifier, were randomly selected from each sample. Reads with shared molecular identifiers were discarded instead of being binned into consensus sequences. MiTCR, with a Q25 quality threshold and the strictest error-elimination algorithm, was used for CDR3 identification, clonotype clustering and error correction. Lower-bound total TCR beta diversity was estimated with a nonparametric unseen species model using Euler transformation. TCRdb's own reprocessing of the public reads used fastp at Q25 and MiXCR and kept productive beta chains. Identical CDR3 proteins give one entry, which carries the most common genes and DNA. TCRdb assigned the V and J calls; the authors' analysis was not used. The sample table contains 550,000 to 800,000 distinct CDR3 sequences; only one count was recorded for roughly 32% of them. The top ten hold roughly 15% of the sample.

Systemically healthy Caucasian individuals from Russia, 35 to 40 in total and aged about 6 to 100 years, were included as donors. Each donor gave ten milliliters of peripheral blood, drawn into EDTA-treated Vacutainer tubes. Ficoll-Paque density-gradient centrifugation was used to isolate PBMCs, with at least 7 million obtained per sample. Total RNA, at least 5 micrograms per sample, was extracted from PBMCs with Trizol reagent. Naive CD45RAhigh/CD27high T cell percentages were measured by flow cytometry on a PBMC aliquot from every donor. Many counts were recorded for this clonotype. Its antigen is still unknown. No much larger clone exists at a distance of one base, and base qualities are not known.

This chain joins TRBV5-1 to TRBJ1-5, and possibly TRBD1, on 5 matching bases. The specimen sequenced was blood. This receptor was identified in a woman older than 75 in good health. Donor details come from another sample of the same person, matched by shared clones. The sequence in DNA is TGCGCCAGCAGCCCTCAGGGATCCAATAATCAGCCCCAGCATTTT. It codes for CASSPQGSNNQPQHF.